These 24 T cell receptor beta chains originate from one sample sequenced in a study of Ad26.COV2.S vaccination and SARS-CoV-2 variants. Specified treatment: around 19 received Ad26.COV2.S at low or high dose, single or two shots; roughly 5 received placebo; per-sample allocation not given. Each sample was drawn 63 days after the first injection (of vaccine or placebo). TCRdb's table, derived via immunoSEQ multiplex PCR, lists solely in-frame clones and lacks some. In the table there are roughly 300,000 clones, about 85% of which are singletons. The sample was peripheral blood, taken in a trial of Ad26.COV2.S vaccine versus placebo. These receptors were obtained from a person between 18 and 60 years old who received the Ad26.COV2.S COVID-19 vaccine or a placebo.

V gene TRBV4-3 combines with J gene TRBJ2-3; D possibly uses TRBD1 or TRBD2 (6 bases each). V was clipped by 0 bases and J by 2 bases, with 15 bases between them. The CDR3 consists of 17 residues. Germline CDR1 reads LGHNA; CDR2 reads YSLEER. The CDR3 region has the DNA TGCGCCAGCAGCCAAGATAGGGGGGCCCAAAACACAGATACGCAGTATTTT. It encodes CASSQDRGAQNTDTQYF.

The rearrangement uses TRBV7-2 and TRBJ2-7; 7 nucleotides match TRBD1. The germline CDR1 and CDR2 sequences are SGHTA and FQGNSA. The CDR3 spans 14 residues. V was clipped by 0 bases and J by 3 bases; unmatched bases: 2. As DNA, the CDR3 is TGTGCCAGCAGCTTAGCACAGGGGCTCTACGAGCAGTACTTC. Protein sequence: CASSLAQGLYEQYF.

V is TRBV7-9 and J is TRBJ2-1; unclear D gene. Between the trimmed V and J ends, which lost 5 bases and 7 bases, there was a span of 9 bases. This CDR3 contains 12 residues. Germline-derived CDR1 and CDR2 are SEHNR and FQNEAQ (reference sequence). CDR3: CASSRPENEQFF. CDR3 DNA sequence: TGTGCCAGCAGCCGACCGGAAAATGAGCAGTTCTTC. The variable domain in full, with the rest retrieved from reference TRBV7-9 and TRBJ2-1, is DTGVSQNPRHKITKRGQNVTFRCDPISEHNRLYWYRQTLGQGPEFLTYFQNEAQLEKSRLLSDRFSAERPKGSFSTLEIQRTEQGDSAMYLCASSRPENEQFFGPGTRLTVL.

DNA of the CDR3: TGTGCCAGCAGCTGGGGCGGGGAGACCCAGTACTTC. Translation gives CASSWGGETQYF. This chain connects TRBV5-4 to TRBJ2-5; D is perhaps TRBD1 or TRBD2 (5 bases each). CDR3 length: 12 amino acids. V lost 3 bases, J lost 5 bases, and 8 bases lay in between. The germline CDR1 and CDR2 sequences are SGHNT and YYREEE (reference sequence).

The chain uses TRBV28 and TRBJ1-2; 10 nucleotides align to TRBD1. Per germline, CDR1 MDHEN and CDR2 SYDVKM. With 3 bases clipped from V and 8 bases from J, the junction kept 6 bases outside the gene matches. The CDR3 totals 14 residues. The CDR3, as DNA: TGTGCCAGCAGTTTTGACAGGGGGCTGGGGGGCTACACCTTC. It yields the protein CASSFDRGLGGYTF.

V gene TRBV6-4 combines with J gene TRBJ1-2; a possible D gene is TRBD1 (5 bases). Trimming took 3 bases from V and 4 from J, leaving 9 bases between them. Per germline, CDR1 MRHNA and CDR2 SNTAGT. This CDR3 region has 13 residues. The DNA for the CDR3 is TGTGCCAGCAGTGAGGAGGGGCTCTATGGCTACACCTTC. It translates to CASSEEGLYGYTF.

This clone appeared once. The V and J genes are TRBV24-1 and TRBJ2-3; D gene unclear. V was cut by 3 bases and J by 3 bases, with 3 bases left in between. In germline, CDR1 is KGHDR, CDR2 SFDVKD. There are 12 residues in the CDR3. The CDR3 sequence: CATSDRTDTQYF. The CDR3 coding sequence is TGTGCCACCAGTGATCGGACAGATACGCAGTATTTT.

The CDR3 DNA reads TGTGCCAGCAGCGTAGGGACTAGCGTTATCACAGATACGCAGTATTTT. This codes for CASSVGTSVITDTQYF. The chain has TRBV9 and TRBJ2-3; TRBD2 aligns across 9 bases. The J segment lost 2 bases and the V segment lost 0 bases, leaving 4 bases of the junction unmatched. This CDR3 spans 16 amino acids. The germline V gene encodes CDR1 SGDLS and CDR2 YYNGEE.

The chain carries TRBV25-1 and TRBJ2-7; D might be TRBD1 (5 bases). The CDR3 runs to 15 residues. Germline V gene lookup returns CDR1 MGHDK and CDR2 SYGVNS. Trimming shortened V by 6 bases and J by 1 base, and 16 bases separated the two germline ends. For the CDR3, the DNA is TGTGCCAGCAGCAATCACGGACACTTATCCTACGAGCAGTACTTC. Encoded protein: CASSNHGHLSYEQYF.

V is TRBV7-3 and J is TRBJ2-5; 7 bases fit TRBD1. This CDR3 is 13 amino acids long. Trimming cost V 6 bases and J 5 bases; bases outside gene matches: 6. CDR1 is SGHTA, CDR2 FQGTGA, per germline. CDR3 protein: CASSQGGRETQYF. CDR3 coding DNA: TGTGCCAGCAGTCAAGGGGGCCGGGAGACCCAGTACTTC.

The chain carries TRBV7-9 and TRBJ2-5, with 7 positions matching TRBD1. Germline loops: CDR1 SEHNR, CDR2 FQNEAQ (reference sequence). The CDR3 loop spans 15 amino acids. V was clipped by 6 bases and J by 0 bases; unmatched bases: 7. DNA of the CDR3: TGTGCCAGCAGATCCTTCAGGGGGTACCAAGAGACCCAGTACTTC. It codes for CASRSFRGYQETQYF.

This clone was counted between two and nine times. V is TRBV25-1 and J is TRBJ2-4; 10 bases agree with TRBD2. This CDR3 spans 16 amino acids. Germline V CDR1 and CDR2: MGHDK, SYGVNS. J gave up 4 bases and V 4 bases, and 7 bases lay outside the gene matches. CDR3 protein: CASSGPTSGLKNIQYF. CDR3 nucleotide sequence: TGTGCCAGCAGTGGCCCGACTAGCGGGTTAAAAAACATTCAGTACTTC. Using reference TRBV25-1 and TRBJ2-4 for the parts outside the CDR3, the full variable domain is EADIYQTPRYLVIGTGKKITLECSQTMGHDKMYWYQQDPGMELHLIHYSYGVNSTEKGDLSSESTVSRIRTEHFPLTLESARPSHTSQYLCASSGPTSGLKNIQYFGAGTRLSVL.

This clone was detected only once. The V gene is TRBV9, the J gene TRBJ2-5; TRBD2 might be the D (7 bases). The ends were cut back, 0 bases at V and 4 bases at J, with 16 bases in the middle. The CDR3 sequence is 16 residues long. CDR1 is SGDLS and CDR2 is YYNGEE in the germline V gene. The DNA of the CDR3 is TGTGCCAGCAGCGTAGCGGGGGGCGAAACAGGAGAGACCCAGTACTTC. Its translation is CASSVAGGETGETQYF.

Only one count was recorded for this clone. Within the sample, other DNA sequences also encode this same CDR3. V and J are TRBV30 and TRBJ1-5, with 7 bases matching TRBD1. There are 13 residues in the CDR3. Germline V CDR1 and CDR2: GTSNPN, SVGIG (reference sequence). V shed 4 bases, J shed 2 bases, and the junction held 2 bases outside the gene matches. For the CDR3, the DNA is TGTGCCTGGACAGGGGGAGGCAATCAGCCCCAGCATTTT. It specifies CAWTGGGNQPQHF.

The genes are TRBV3-1 (or the pseudogene TRBV3-2) and TRBJ2-5; no clear D. The CDR3 runs 15 residues. Germline V CDR1 and CDR2: LGHDT, YNNKEL (reference sequence). V lost 2 bases and J lost 2, with 12 bases in between. DNA for the CDR3: TGTGCCAGCAGCCAAATGATAACAGCTCAAGAGACCCAGTACTTC. It translates to CASSQMITAQETQYF.

The genes are TRBV18 and TRBJ2-7; D is tentatively TRBD1 or TRBD2 (5 bases each). This CDR3 spans 16 amino acids. Trimming stripped 3 bases from V and 1 base from J, with 16 bases between. Germline lookup yields CDR1 KGHSH and CDR2 LQKENI. The CDR3 DNA is TGTGCCAGCTCACCCTCCGGGACGCATACTTCCTACGAGCAGTACTTC. Its translation is CASSPSGTHTSYEQYF.

The chain combines TRBV12-5 with TRBJ2-1, with 10 bases fitting TRBD2. CDR3 length: 15 amino acids. Unmatched junction bases numbered 9, after V lost 3 bases and J lost 10 bases. CDR1 LGHNT and CDR2 FRNRAP come from the germline V gene. The CDR3 is CASGLIPAGGGEQFF. The CDR3 region has the DNA TGTGCTAGTGGTTTAATTCCAGCGGGAGGGGGCGAGCAGTTCTTC.

A note on this clone: One end of the junction does not line up with germline, which may come from a read error. Other DNA sequences within the sample encode an identical CDR3. The chain couples TRBV4-1 to TRBJ2-2; D might be TRBD2 (6 bases). The CDR3 is made up of 15 amino acids. Germline values: CDR1 MGHRA, CDR2 YSYEKL. The DNA for the CDR3 is TGCGCCAGCAGCCAATCAGGGAGGAACACCGGGGAGTTGTTTTTT. It specifies CASSQSGRNTGELFF.

On this clone itself: Other DNA sequences of this sample code for an identical CDR3. The chain has TRBV11-2 and TRBJ2-7; D perhaps matches TRBD1 (6 bases). With 2 bases removed from V and 5 bases from J, the gap between germline ends came to 16 bases. Germline CDR1 and CDR2: SGHAT and FQNNGV. The CDR3 has 15 residues. CDR3 residues: CASSLYAGAGNEQYF. In DNA form, the CDR3 reads TGTGCCAGCAGCTTATACGCAGGGGCCGGTAACGAGCAGTACTTC.

The chain joins TRBV3-1 (or the pseudogene TRBV3-2) to TRBJ2-7; 7 positions agree with TRBD2. The J segment lost 3 bases and the V segment lost 9 bases, leaving 8 bases of the junction unmatched. CDR1 and CDR2 from the germline V gene are LGHDT and YNNKEL (reference sequence). This CDR3 spans 13 amino acids. The CDR3 protein is CARSGTTVYEQYF. Written as DNA, the CDR3 is TGTGCCAGGTCCGGGACTACAGTCTACGAGCAGTACTTC.

This chain connects TRBV7-9 to TRBJ2-3, with D maybe TRBD2 (6 bases). With 6 bases removed from V and 4 bases from J, the gap between germline ends came to 20 bases. CDR3 length: 16 residues. Germline assignment: CDR1 SEHNR and CDR2 FQNEAQ (reference sequence). The CDR3 DNA is TGTGCCAGCAGTACCCTAACCGGGACTCCGGCAGATACGCAGTATTTT. Translated, it gives CASSTLTGTPADTQYF.

The genes are TRBV5-1 and TRBJ2-1; maybe TRBD2 (5 bases). The CDR3 runs 13 residues. From germline, CDR1 is SGHRS and CDR2 YFSETQ. V was cut by 4 bases and J by 5 bases, with 10 bases left in between. CDR3 sequence (DNA): TGCGCCAGCAGCGTGGACGGGAACAATGAGCAGTTCTTC. It yields the protein CASSVDGNNEQFF.

The chain recombines TRBV3-1 (or the pseudogene TRBV3-2) with TRBJ2-2, with 7 bases matching TRBD1. Germline-derived CDR1 and CDR2 are LGHDT and YNNKEL (reference sequence). The V and J ends lost 1 base and 7 bases, in that order; junction bases with no gene match: 3. This CDR3 contains 14 residues. The CDR3 coding sequence is TGTGCCAGCAGCCAAGGACAGGGTAGCGGGGAGCTGTTTTTT. It translates to CASSQGQGSGELFF.

This clone has a single count. V and J are TRBV5-6 and TRBJ1-5, with TRBD1 matching 12 bases. This CDR3 has 18 amino acids. The trim removed 4 bases at V and 1 base at J, leaving 9 bases unmatched. In germline, CDR1 is SGHDT, CDR2 YYEEEE. CDR3 DNA: TGTGCCAGCAGCGTAGCCGGGACAGGGGGCTGGAGCAATCAGCCCCAGCATTTT. This gives the protein CASSVAGTGGWSNQPQHF. Full variable domain (remainder filled in from reference TRBV5-6 and TRBJ1-5): DAGVTQSPTHLIKTRGQQVTLRCSPKSGHDTVSWYQQALGQGPQFIFQYYEEEERQRGNFPDRFSGHQFPNYSSELNVNALLLGDSALYLCASSVAGTGGWSNQPQHFGDGTRLSIL.